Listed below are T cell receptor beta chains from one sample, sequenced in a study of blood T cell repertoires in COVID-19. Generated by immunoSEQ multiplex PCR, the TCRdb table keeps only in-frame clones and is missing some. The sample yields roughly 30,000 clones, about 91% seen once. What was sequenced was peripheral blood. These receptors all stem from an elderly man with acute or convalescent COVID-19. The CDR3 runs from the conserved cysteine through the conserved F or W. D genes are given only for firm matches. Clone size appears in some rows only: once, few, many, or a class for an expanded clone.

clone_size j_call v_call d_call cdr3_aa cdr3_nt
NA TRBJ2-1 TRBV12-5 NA CASGSAGSSYNEQFF TGTGCTAGTGGTTCGGCCGGGAGCTCCTACAATGAGCAGTTCTTC
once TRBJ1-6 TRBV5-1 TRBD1 CASSLWTGNNSPLHF TGCGCCAGCAGCTTGTGGACAGGGAATAATTCACCCCTCCACTTT
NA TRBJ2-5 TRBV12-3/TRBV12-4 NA CASADGDQETQYF TGTGCCAGCGCCGACGGAGACCAAGAGACCCAGTACTTC
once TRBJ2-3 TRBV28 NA CASKSGDTDTQYF TGTGCCAGCAAGTCCGGGGACACAGATACGCAGTATTTT
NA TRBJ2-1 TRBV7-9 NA CASSLRRVGSSYNEQFF TGTGCCAGCAGCTTAAGGCGGGTCGGCAGCTCCTACAATGAGCAGTTCTTC
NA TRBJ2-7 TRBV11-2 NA CASSLQLGVKGEQYF TGTGCCAGCAGCTTACAACTGGGAGTGAAGGGCGAGCAGTACTTC
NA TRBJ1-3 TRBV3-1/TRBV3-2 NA CASSQISRAGNTIYF TGTGCCAGCAGCCAGATATCCAGGGCTGGAAACACCATATATTTT
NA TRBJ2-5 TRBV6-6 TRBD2 CASSWGGAGETQYF TGTGCCAGCAGTTGGGGGGGTGCGGGGGAGACCCAGTACTTC
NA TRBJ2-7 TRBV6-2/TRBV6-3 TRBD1 CASSYRDRGRTRGSWEQYF TGTGCCAGCAGTTACCGGGACAGGGGGCGGACTCGTGGTTCCTGGGAGCAGTACTTC
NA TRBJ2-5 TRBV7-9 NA CASSLERGADQETQYF TGTGCCAGCAGCTTGGAACGTGGGGCAGATCAAGAGACCCAGTACTTC
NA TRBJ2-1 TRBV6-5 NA CASSRAGDEQFF TGTGCCAGCAGCCGAGCTGGAGATGAGCAGTTCTTC
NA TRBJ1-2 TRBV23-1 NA CASSHPFVAGDINYGYTF TGCGCCAGCAGTCACCCGTTCGTGGCAGGGGATATTAACTATGGCTACACCTTC
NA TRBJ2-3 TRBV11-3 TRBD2 CASTLRLAGSTDTQYF TGTGCCAGCACCCTCAGACTAGCGGGGAGCACAGATACGCAGTATTTT
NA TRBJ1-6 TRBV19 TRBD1 CASGLEGTGVSPLHF TGTGCCTCGGGACTCGAGGGGACAGGGGTTTCACCCCTCCACTTT
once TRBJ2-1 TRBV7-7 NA CASSLNRDSYNEQFF TGTGCTAGCAGCTTAAACCGGGACTCCTACAATGAGCAGTTCTTC
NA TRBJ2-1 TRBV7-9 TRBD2 CASSLGLADTSEQFF TGTGCCAGCAGCTTGGGACTAGCGGATACAAGTGAGCAGTTCTTC
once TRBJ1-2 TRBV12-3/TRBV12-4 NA CASSLGAGGYTF TGTGCCAGCAGTTTAGGGGCAGGGGGCTACACCTTC
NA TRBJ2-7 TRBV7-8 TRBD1 CASSATGQGKNEQYF TGTGCCAGCAGCGCGACGGGACAGGGAAAGAACGAGCAGTACTTC
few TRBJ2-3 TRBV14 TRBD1 CASSQDRGRGRTDTQYF TGTGCCAGCAGCCAAGATAGGGGCAGGGGGCGCACAGATACGCAGTATTTT
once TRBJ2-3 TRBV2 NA CASSLEMADTQYF TGTGCCAGCAGTCTGGAGATGGCAGATACGCAGTATTTT
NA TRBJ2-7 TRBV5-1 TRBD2 CASSLGREDSYEQYF TGCGCCAGCAGCTTGGGGCGGGAGGATTCCTACGAGCAGTACTTC
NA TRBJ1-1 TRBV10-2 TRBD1 CASRRTGDTEAFF TGCGCCAGCAGGAGGACAGGGGACACTGAAGCTTTCTTT
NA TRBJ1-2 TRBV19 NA CASTRGVRAYGYTF TGTGCCAGTACCCGCGGGGTAAGGGCCTATGGCTACACCTTC
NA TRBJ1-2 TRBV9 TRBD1 CASSPSTGTGGFGYTF TGTGCCAGCAGCCCCTCCACGGGGACAGGGGGCTTTGGCTACACCTTC
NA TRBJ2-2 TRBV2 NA CASSAYRNTGELFF TGTGCCAGCAGTGCCTACCGGAACACCGGGGAGCTGTTTTTT
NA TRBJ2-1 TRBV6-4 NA CASSLGQQETEQFF TGTGCCAGCAGTCTCGGACAGCAAGAAACGGAGCAGTTCTTC
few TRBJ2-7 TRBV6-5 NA CASRRLDEQYF TGTGCCAGCCGCCGACTGGACGAGCAGTACTTC
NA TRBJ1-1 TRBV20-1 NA CSATQGTEAFF TGCAGTGCTACCCAGGGGACTGAAGCTTTCTTT
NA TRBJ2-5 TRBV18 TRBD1 CASSLGGTGKETQYF TGTGCCAGCTCACTGGGAGGGACAGGGAAAGAGACCCAGTACTTC
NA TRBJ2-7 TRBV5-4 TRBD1 CASTIGGPGQGAFEQYF TGTGCCAGCACCATTGGAGGTCCGGGACAGGGGGCTTTCGAGCAGTACTTC
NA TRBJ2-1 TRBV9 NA CASSVDYYNEQFF TGTGCCAGCAGCGTAGACTACTACAATGAGCAGTTCTTC
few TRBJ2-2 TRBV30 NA CAYTAGAHLYGELFF TGTGCCTACACCGCTGGTGCCCATTTGTACGGGGAGCTGTTTTTT
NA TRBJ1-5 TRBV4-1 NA CASSPQIRNQPQHF TGCGCCAGCAGCCCGCAGATCAGAAATCAGCCCCAGCATTTT
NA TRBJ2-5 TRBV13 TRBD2 CASSLGPGTSGQETQYF TGTGCCAGCAGCTTAGGGCCCGGGACTAGCGGGCAAGAGACCCAGTACTTC
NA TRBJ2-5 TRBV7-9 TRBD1 CASSPGQGYETQYF TGTGCCAGCAGTCCGGGACAGGGCTACGAGACCCAGTACTTC
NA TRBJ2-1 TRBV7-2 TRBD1 CASSQGQRSNEQFF TGTGCCAGCAGCCAGGGACAGCGGTCCAATGAGCAGTTCTTC
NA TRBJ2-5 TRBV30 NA CAWTRKTGTWETQYF TGTGCCTGGACAAGGAAGACAGGTACCTGGGAGACCCAGTACTTC
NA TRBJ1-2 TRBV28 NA CASSTQSGGPYGYTF TGTGCCAGCAGTACCCAGTCGGGGGGGCCCTATGGCTACACCTTC
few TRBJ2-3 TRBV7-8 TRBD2 CASSLAGAGGTDTQYF TGTGCCAGCAGCTTAGCGGGGGCGGGAGGTACAGATACGCAGTATTTT
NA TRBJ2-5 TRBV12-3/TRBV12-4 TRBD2 CASSLGREETQYF TGTGCCAGCAGTTTGGGGAGGGAGGAGACCCAGTACTTC
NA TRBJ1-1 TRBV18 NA CASQEQDMNTEAFF TGTGCCAGCCAAGAACAGGATATGAACACTGAAGCTTTCTTT
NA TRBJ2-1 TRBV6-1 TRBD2 CASRPGLNNEQFF TGTGCCAGCAGACCGGGACTAAACAATGAGCAGTTCTTC
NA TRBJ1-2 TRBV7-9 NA CASSVSNGGYTF TGTGCCAGCAGCGTGAGCAACGGTGGCTACACCTTC
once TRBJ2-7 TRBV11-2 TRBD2 CASSLGGRSYEQYF TGTGCCAGCAGCTTAGGCGGGAGATCCTACGAGCAGTACTTC